This T cell receptor (beta chain) was recorded in a study of shared clonotypes between healthy human individuals. CDR3 length equals 12 residues. Germline lookup yields CDR1 SGHTA and CDR2 FQGTGA. V dropped 5 bases and J dropped 2 bases, with 6 bases sitting between them. The repertoire was sequenced with immunoSEQ multiplex PCR; TCRdb's copy has only in-frame clones and lacks some. The sample holds about 2 million clones, approximately 95% seen once. Details on this clone: Its antigen remains unknown.

Study-wide points: Naive subsets usually exceeded memory subsets in estimated richness. In the sorted subsets, rarefaction showed sequencing was incomplete despite large depth.

The sample taken for sequencing was naive CD4+ T cells sorted from blood. Subset of the sample: CD45RA+ positively selected. The chain combines TRBV7-3 with TRBJ2-5, with unresolved D. This TCR came from a man aged 18 to 29 in good health. The DNA for the CDR3 is TGTGCCAGCAGCAACCCTCAAGAGACCCAGTACTTC. Protein: CASSNPQETQYF.